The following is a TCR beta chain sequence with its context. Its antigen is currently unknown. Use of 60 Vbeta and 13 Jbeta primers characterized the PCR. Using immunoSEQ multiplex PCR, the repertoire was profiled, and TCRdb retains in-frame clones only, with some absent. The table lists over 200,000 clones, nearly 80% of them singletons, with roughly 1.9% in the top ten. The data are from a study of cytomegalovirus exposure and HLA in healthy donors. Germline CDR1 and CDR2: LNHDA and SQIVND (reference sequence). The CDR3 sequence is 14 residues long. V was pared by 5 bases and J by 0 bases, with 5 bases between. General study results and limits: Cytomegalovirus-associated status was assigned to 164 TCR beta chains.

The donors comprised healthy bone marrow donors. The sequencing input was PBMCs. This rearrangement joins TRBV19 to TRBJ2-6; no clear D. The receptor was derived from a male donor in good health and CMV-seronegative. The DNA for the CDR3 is TGTGCCAGTAGTCCTCGCTCTGGGGCCAACGTCCTGACTTTC. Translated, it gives CASSPRSGANVLTF.